The 22 T cell receptor beta chains reported below all come from one sample, sequenced in a study of beta chain features in type 1 diabetes. Every bit of the isolated RNA underwent reverse transcription, so sequencing read expressed TCRB transcripts. Profiling relied on immunoSEQ multiplex PCR, and the TCRdb table lists in-frame clones only, not all of them. The repertoire holds about 180,000 clones, with approximately 13% as singletons. The sample consisted of central memory CD4+ T cells from blood. These receptors all stem from a woman aged 18-29 years in good health.

In this sample, this clone turned up a few times. In DNA form, the CDR3 reads TGTGCCAGCTCCCTAGGGGGATATGAGCAGTTCTTC. This encodes CASSLGGYEQFF. The V and J genes are TRBV6-6 and TRBJ2-1; tentatively, D is TRBD1 (6 bases). Looked up from germline, CDR1 is MNHNY and CDR2 is SVGAGI (reference sequence). This CDR3 contains 12 residues. The V gene lost 8 bases and the J gene lost 8 bases, with 13 bases spanning the gap.

The chain uses TRBV11-3 and TRBJ2-1; D is perhaps TRBD2 (6 bases). Trimming took off 5 bases at V and 5 bases at J, with 16 bases between the two ends. The CDR3 is 15 amino acids. Germline V lookup: CDR1 SGHNT, CDR2 YENEEA. As DNA, the CDR3 is TGTGCCAGCAGCCCTAACTGGCGGGGCAACAATGAGCAGTTCTTC. Its protein product is CASSPNWRGNNEQFF.

This chain uses TRBV7-8 with TRBJ2-1; 14 bases map to TRBD2. Germline CDR1 reads SGHVS; CDR2 reads FQNEAQ. After removal of 6 bases from V and 6 bases from J, the junction contained 7 bases not matched to a gene. The CDR3 has 16 amino acids. The CDR3 region is CASSHGTSGSGNEQFF. The DNA for the CDR3 is TGTGCCAGCAGTCACGGGACTAGCGGGAGCGGCAATGAGCAGTTCTTC.

The rearrangement joins TRBV11-2 to TRBJ1-1; 9 nucleotides align to TRBD1. V dropped 4 bases and J dropped 5; count of bases not matched to a gene: 5. The CDR3 loop spans 14 amino acids. The germline CDR1 and CDR2 sequences are SGHAT and FQNNGV. The CDR3 region is CASSSTGGRTEAFF. The CDR3 DNA reads as TGTGCCAGCAGCTCGACAGGGGGAAGGACTGAAGCTTTCTTT.

V gene TRBV9 combines with J gene TRBJ2-1; D gene unclear. Trimming took 3 bases from V and 6 from J, leaving 13 bases between them. Germline V gene data show CDR1 as SGDLS and CDR2 as YYNGEE. There are 14 residues in the CDR3. The DNA of the CDR3 is TGTGCCAGCAGCGCCCGAACCTACCGCAATGAGCAGTTCTTC. This codes for CASSARTYRNEQFF.

This clone occurred a few times. This chain links TRBV11-2 with TRBJ2-3; TRBD1 matches at 7 bases. CDR1 SGHAT and CDR2 FQNNGV come from the germline V gene. Trimming at V came to 0 bases and at J to 2 bases, leaving 5 bases not matched to a gene. The CDR3 is made up of 16 amino acids. For the CDR3, the DNA is TGTGCCAGCAGCTTAGATCGACAGGGAGTCACAGATACGCAGTATTTT. This gives the protein CASSLDRQGVTDTQYF.

In this sample, this clone turned up a few times. This chain uses TRBV15 with TRBJ2-5; TRBD1 is a possible D gene (5 bases). CDR3 length: 13 amino acids. The V end was cut by 0 bases, the J end by 3 bases, with 5 bases between. The germline V gene has CDR1 LNHNV and CDR2 YYDKDF (reference sequence). The CDR3 DNA reads as TGTGCCACCAGCAGAGACAGGGAAGAGACCCAGTACTTC. Translating it yields CATSRDREETQYF.

The chain links TRBV5-1 to TRBJ2-3; 7 bases align to TRBD1. The CDR3 is made up of 14 amino acids. The V gene end was trimmed by 4 bases and the J gene end by 4 bases; junction bases not matched to a gene: 6. CDR1 and CDR2 (germline): SGHRS, YFSETQ. The CDR3 loop is CASSVQGKSDTQYF. CDR3 nucleotides: TGCGCCAGCAGCGTACAGGGGAAATCAGATACGCAGTATTTT. Looking up the rest from reference TRBV5-1 and TRBJ2-3 gives the full variable domain: KAGVTQTPRYLIKTRGQQVTLSCSPISGHRSVSWYQQTPGQGLQFLFEYFSETQRNKGNFPGRFSGRQFSNSRSEMNVSTLELGDSALYLCASSVQGKSDTQYFGPGTRLTVL.

There are a few counts of this clone. CDR3 in amino acids: CASSPRQGKTEAFF. CDR3 bases: TGTGCCAGCTCACCTCGCCAGGGGAAGACTGAAGCTTTCTTT. The chain uses TRBV18 and TRBJ1-1, with D perhaps TRBD1 (6 bases). V was clipped by 3 bases and J by 5 bases, with 13 bases between them. The CDR3 is 14 residues long. In germline, CDR1 is KGHSH, CDR2 LQKENI.

This clone was detected a few times. V and J are TRBV30 and TRBJ2-3, with D possibly being TRBD2 (5 bases). This CDR3 spans 13 amino acids. Trimming stripped 6 bases from V and 4 bases from J, with 14 bases between. Germline lookup yields CDR1 GTSNPN and CDR2 SVGIG (reference sequence). The CDR3, as DNA: TGTGCCTGTGTACTAGTGGGCTCAGATACGCAGTATTTT. Translating it yields CACVLVGSDTQYF.

This clone appeared a few times. V is TRBV30 and J is TRBJ2-6; D is ambiguous. This CDR3 region has 12 residues. Looked up from germline, CDR1 is GTSNPN and CDR2 is SVGIG (reference sequence). With 5 bases removed from V and 4 bases from J, the gap between germline ends came to 6 bases. CDR3 residues: CAWEAGANVLTF. The CDR3 DNA sequence: TGTGCCTGGGAGGCGGGGGCCAACGTCCTGACTTTC.

The chain combines TRBV7-9 with TRBJ2-7; 9 bases agree with TRBD1. Germline assignment: CDR1 SEHNR and CDR2 FQNEAQ (reference sequence). The V gene end was trimmed by 4 bases and the J gene end by 4 bases; junction bases not matched to a gene: 2. This CDR3 contains 13 residues. The CDR3 DNA is TGTGCCAGCAGCTCCGGGACAGGGTACGAGCAGTACTTC. It codes for CASSSGTGYEQYF.

This clone has just a few counts. This chain connects TRBV6-6 to TRBJ2-7; possibly TRBD1 for D (5 bases). Germline V CDR1 and CDR2: MNHNY, SVGAGI (reference sequence). V lost 0 bases, J lost 7 bases, and 13 bases lay in between. The CDR3 contains 14 residues. CDR3 protein: CASSYSGVFYEQYF. The CDR3 DNA follows: TGTGCCAGCAGTTACTCAGGGGTCTTTTATGAGCAGTACTTC.

This clone was observed a few times. J is TRBJ1-1 and V is TRBV14, with D unresolved. Germline CDR1 reads SGHDN; CDR2 reads FVKESK. The ends were cut back, 2 bases at V and 10 bases at J, with 11 bases in the middle. The CDR3 runs to 12 residues. The CDR3 coding sequence is TGTGCCAGCAGCCAAAGCGGCTGGCTAGCTTTCTTT. As protein: CASSQSGWLAFF.

In this sample, this clone turned up many times. J is TRBJ2-4 and V is TRBV11-2, with a tentative D call TRBD1 (6 bases). V lost 5 bases, J lost 15 bases, and 14 bases lay in between. The CDR3 sequence is 11 residues long. Germline V gene data show CDR1 as SGHAT and CDR2 as FQNNGV. In DNA, the CDR3 is TGTGCCAGCAGCATGGACAGTGGTCGGTACTTC. Protein: CASSMDSGRYF.

Only a few counts were recorded for this clone. This chain joins TRBV30 and TRBJ2-1; D gene unclear. The length of the CDR3 is 11 residues. Looked up from germline, CDR1 is GTSNPN and CDR2 is SVGIG (reference sequence). V lost 0 bases and J 8 bases, leaving 5 bases between the germline ends. The DNA of the CDR3 is TGTGCCTGGAGTGTTGTCGATGAGCAGTTCTTC. This encodes CAWSVVDEQFF.

This clone appeared a few times. The chain recombines TRBV6-5 with TRBJ2-5; TRBD2 aligns across 7 bases. Germline lookup yields CDR1 MNHEY and CDR2 SVGAGI. The CDR3 has 15 amino acids. With 0 bases clipped from V and 3 bases from J, the junction kept 4 bases outside the gene matches. The CDR3 here is CASSYSGRAEETQYF. CDR3 bases: TGTGCCAGCAGTTACTCTGGGAGGGCCGAAGAGACCCAGTACTTC.

This clone occurred a few times. Additional DNA sequences in this sample encode the identical CDR3. The CDR3: CASSHSGQLNTEAFF. Written as DNA, the CDR3 is TGCGCCAGCAGCCACAGCGGACAGTTGAACACTGAAGCTTTCTTT. J is TRBJ1-1 and V is TRBV4-1, with TRBD1 as a possible D gene (6 bases). Trimming left V 3 bases short and J 0 bases short, with 11 bases between. CDR3 length: 15 amino acids. Germline values: CDR1 MGHRA, CDR2 YSYEKL.

This clone was counted between two and nine times. The chain couples TRBV29-1 to TRBJ1-1, with D perhaps matching TRBD1 (5 bases). The ends were cut back, 2 bases at V and 4 bases at J, with 14 bases in the middle. Per germline, CDR1 SQVTM and CDR2 ANQGSEA. The CDR3 extends over 14 amino acids. CDR3 protein: CSVERSQGGTEAFF. For the CDR3, the DNA is TGCAGCGTTGAACGTAGCCAGGGCGGCACTGAAGCTTTCTTT.

This clone has only a few counts. This sequence joins TRBV29-1 and TRBJ2-1, with 12 bases fitting TRBD2. Germline V lookup: CDR1 SQVTM, CDR2 ANQGSEA. The CDR3 spans 21 residues. The V segment lost 5 bases and the J segment 5 bases; nucleotides outside the gene matches: 25. The CDR3 region is CSVLKRKGLVGGLAGDNEQFF. The CDR3 DNA reads TGCAGCGTTCTCAAAAGAAAGGGCTTGGTAGGGGGACTAGCGGGCGACAATGAGCAGTTCTTC.

The chain has TRBV5-1 and TRBJ1-4; D unresolved. The CDR3 length is 13 residues. CDR1 and CDR2 from the germline V gene are SGHRS and YFSETQ. The ends were cut back, 7 bases at V and 1 base at J, with 8 bases in the middle. The CDR3 spells CASCRVTNEKLFF. CDR3 sequence (DNA): TGCGCCAGCTGTCGAGTAACTAATGAAAAACTGTTTTTT.

This clone has just a few counts. This rearrangement joins TRBV10-2 to TRBJ1-4, with D perhaps TRBD1 (5 bases). The ends were cut back, 6 bases at V and 13 bases at J, with 15 bases in the middle. The germline gives CDR1 WSHSY, CDR2 SAAADI. The CDR3 sequence is 12 residues long. The CDR3 coding sequence is TGCGCCAGCAGCAATCAGGGAAAGGGACTGTTTTTT. Its translation is CASSNQGKGLFF.